The 21 T cell receptor beta chains below come from one sample, sequenced in a study of cytomegalovirus exposure and HLA in healthy donors. The PCR was carried out with 60 Vbeta primers and 13 Jbeta primers. The repertoire was sequenced with immunoSEQ multiplex PCR; TCRdb's copy has only in-frame clones and lacks some. The table has under 200,000 clones, around four fifths seen once. Sample: PBMCs. The receptors were gathered from a man between 18 and 35 years old in good health and CMV-seronegative.

The genes are TRBV5-1 and TRBJ2-5; D might be TRBD2 (6 bases). Germline V gene lookup returns CDR1 SGHRS and CDR2 YFSETQ. Trimming removed 3 bases at V and 4 bases at J, with 10 bases between. The CDR3 covers 13 residues. As DNA, the CDR3 is TGCGCCAGCAGCTCCATGGGGGGAGAGACCCAGTACTTC. It codes for CASSSMGGETQYF.

The CDR3 reads CASSLVVGGDEQYF. In DNA, the CDR3 is TGTGCCAGCAGCTTGGTGGTGGGAGGGGACGAGCAGTACTTC. The chain joins TRBV7-8 to TRBJ2-7; 7 positions match TRBD2. The germline gives CDR1 SGHVS, CDR2 FQNEAQ. J lost 5 bases, V lost 3 bases, and 7 bases had no gene match. The CDR3 covers 14 residues.

This clone came up once. The gene calls are TRBV29-1 and TRBJ1-1, with a possible D match to TRBD1 (5 bases). V was cut by 6 bases and J by 5 bases, with 16 bases left in between. The germline CDR1 and CDR2 sequences are SQVTM and ANQGSEA. The CDR3 is 13 amino acids. CDR3 protein: CSVAGRTGTEAFF. DNA for the CDR3: TGCAGCGTGGCGGGACGGACTGGGACTGAAGCTTTCTTT. Using reference TRBV29-1 and TRBJ1-1 for the parts outside the CDR3, the full variable domain is SAVISQKPSRDICQRGTSLTIQCQVDSQVTMMFWYRQQPGQSLTLIATANQGSEATYESGFVIDKFPISRPNLTFSTLTVSNMSPEDSSIYLCSVAGRTGTEAFFGQGTRLTVV.

Only one count was recorded for this clone. The V call is TRBV19, the J call TRBJ2-3, with 9 bases matching TRBD2. Losses at the gene ends were 5 bases for V and 2 bases for J; bases not matched to a gene: 5. The length of the CDR3 is 15 residues. The germline gives CDR1 LNHDA, CDR2 SQIVND (reference sequence). This chain's CDR3 is CASSVTSGSTDTQYF. CDR3 DNA: TGTGCCAGTAGTGTAACTAGCGGGTCCACAGATACGCAGTATTTT.

This clone has a handful of counts. The chain uses TRBV7-2 and TRBJ2-1; 9 bases fit TRBD1. The V and J ends lost 9 bases and 4 bases, in that order; junction bases with no gene match: 4. The CDR3 contains 13 residues. The germline V gene encodes CDR1 SGHTA and CDR2 FQGNSA. The CDR3 region is CASTGGGYNEQFF. The CDR3 DNA is TGTGCCAGTACAGGGGGCGGATACAATGAGCAGTTCTTC.

The genes are TRBV5-1 and TRBJ2-2, with 8 positions matching TRBD1. V was pared by 4 bases and J by 3 bases, with 5 bases of the junction left unmatched. The CDR3 is made up of 15 amino acids. The germline CDR1 and CDR2 sequences are SGHRS and YFSETQ. CDR3 loop: CASSLGTGYTGELFF. DNA for the CDR3: TGCGCCAGCAGCCTAGGGACAGGCTACACCGGGGAGCTGTTTTTT.

The rearrangement joins TRBV15 to TRBJ2-1; a possible D gene is TRBD1 (5 bases). The V end was cut by 4 bases, the J end by 7 bases, with 14 bases between. The CDR3 extends over 14 amino acids. Germline values: CDR1 LNHNV, CDR2 YYDKDF (reference sequence). The CDR3 coding sequence is TGTGCCACCAGCAAAGGGCAGGGTAAGAATGAGCAGTTCTTC. Amino acid sequence: CATSKGQGKNEQFF.

The chain couples TRBV23-1 to TRBJ2-1; TRBD1 matches 8 bases. TRBV23-1 is known as an ORF, though its function is uncertain. With V trimmed by 3 bases and J by 5 bases, 3 bases remained unmatched. There are 14 residues in the CDR3. As DNA, the CDR3 is TGCGCCAGCAGTCACCGGGACAGGCACAATGAGCAGTTCTTC. It codes for CASSHRDRHNEQFF.

This clone was recorded once. The chain recombines TRBV7-9 with TRBJ2-3; 12 bases align to TRBD2. This CDR3 is 16 amino acids long. The J segment lost 4 bases and the V segment lost 4 bases, leaving 6 bases of the junction unmatched. Germline CDR1 is SEHNR and CDR2 is FQNEAQ (reference sequence). CDR3 region: CASSSKASGRADTQYF. The CDR3 DNA follows: TGTGCCAGCAGCTCGAAAGCTAGCGGGAGGGCAGATACGCAGTATTTT.

This chain connects TRBV6-7 to TRBJ2-1; a possible D gene is TRBD2 (7 bases). TRBV6-7 is assigned to the ORF class and has an uncertain function. CDR3 length: 14 residues. The V and J ends lost 8 bases and 5 bases respectively, with 16 bases between them. CDR3 bases: TGTGCCAGCGAGGGGGGGGTGAGGGACAATGAGCAGTTCTTC. Protein product: CASEGGVRDNEQFF.

This clone was seen only once. This sequence joins TRBV15 and TRBJ2-3; D might be TRBD1 (5 bases). The ends were cut back, 0 bases at V and 2 bases at J, with 15 bases in the middle. The CDR3 contains 17 residues. Germline V gene sequence: CDR1 LNHNV, CDR2 YYDKDF (reference sequence). CDR3 nucleotides: TGTGCCACCAGCAGAGATTCGTTGGGCAGGGCCACAGATACGCAGTATTTT. Amino acid sequence: CATSRDSLGRATDTQYF.

V gene TRBV7-9 combines with J gene TRBJ2-7; unclear D gene. The CDR3 runs 13 residues. The germline V and J ends were trimmed by 5 bases and 7 bases, with 15 bases remaining between them. Germline V gene lookup returns CDR1 SEHNR and CDR2 FQNEAQ (reference sequence). The CDR3 DNA reads TGTGCCAGCAGCCCCCGTGAGATTATGGAGCAGTACTTC. Translated: CASSPREIMEQYF.

The V gene is TRBV7-9, the J gene TRBJ2-7, with 9 bases matching TRBD2. The CDR3 is 15 residues long. Germline V gene sequence: CDR1 SEHNR, CDR2 FQNEAQ (reference sequence). J was trimmed by 5 bases and V by 5 bases; bases with no gene match: 10. The CDR3 sequence: CASSPPAGGQDEQYF. As DNA, the CDR3 is TGTGCCAGCAGCCCCCCAGCGGGGGGCCAAGACGAGCAGTACTTC.

CDR3 sequence (DNA): TGTGCCAGCAGTGAGCCAGGGACAGCGAAGGAGCAGTACTTC. Its protein is CASSEPGTAKEQYF. This chain links TRBV25-1 with TRBJ2-7; 7 nucleotides agree with TRBD1. Germline V lookup: CDR1 MGHDK, CDR2 SYGVNS. The V and J ends lost 3 bases and 7 bases, in that order; junction bases with no gene match: 9. This CDR3 contains 14 residues.

This chain uses TRBV28 with TRBJ1-2; TRBD1 agrees at 10 bases. With 6 bases clipped from V and 7 bases from J, the junction kept 5 bases outside the gene matches. The CDR3 sequence is 13 residues long. The germline CDR1 and CDR2 sequences are MDHEN and SYDVKM. This CDR3 is CASSSGTGAGYTF. The CDR3 region has the DNA TGTGCCAGCAGCTCCGGGACAGGGGCTGGCTACACCTTC.

The rearrangement links TRBV29-1 to TRBJ1-5, with a weak D call TRBD1 (6 bases). The CDR3 runs to 13 residues. Germline CDR1 and CDR2: SQVTM and ANQGSEA. Trimming took off 4 bases at V and 3 bases at J, with 10 bases between the two ends. The CDR3 DNA sequence: TGCAGCGTTGTGGACAGCATCAATCAGCCCCAGCATTTT. Its translation: CSVVDSINQPQHF.

The chain recombines TRBV11-2 with TRBJ1-1; TRBD1 matches at 8 bases. Germline values: CDR1 SGHAT, CDR2 FQNNGV. The CDR3 is made up of 14 amino acids. J gave up 3 bases and V 5 bases, and 5 bases lay outside the gene matches. DNA for the CDR3: TGTGCCAGCAGCCGACCGACAGGGGACACTGAAGCTTTCTTT. Protein sequence: CASSRPTGDTEAFF.

CDR3 nucleotide sequence: TGTGCCAGCAATGGGGACAGCCCCAAGGTTCCAGATACGCAGTATTTT. This gives the protein CASNGDSPKVPDTQYF. The chain uses TRBV9 and TRBJ2-3, with TRBD1 matching 7 bases. The CDR3 covers 16 residues. The V gene end was trimmed by 6 bases and the J gene end by 4 bases; junction bases not matched to a gene: 14. Germline-derived CDR1 and CDR2 are SGDLS and YYNGEE.

The rearrangement links TRBV4-1 to TRBJ2-7, with D possibly TRBD2 on 6 matching bases. CDR1 is MGHRA and CDR2 is YSYEKL in the germline V gene. CDR3 length: 15 amino acids. The ends were cut back, 5 bases at V and 3 bases at J, with 17 bases in the middle. In DNA, the CDR3 is TGCGCCAGCAGCGTCGGAACGGGAGCCGGCTACGAGCAGTACTTC. Protein product: CASSVGTGAGYEQYF.

V is TRBV7-9 and J is TRBJ1-4, with 7 nucleotides matching TRBD1. Germline lookup yields CDR1 SEHNR and CDR2 FQNEAQ (reference sequence). V lost 5 bases to trimming and J lost 5 bases; unmatched junction nucleotides: 11. The CDR3 consists of 16 residues. The CDR3 region has the DNA TGTGCCAGCAGCCCCCCGGCGGGACAGTCAAATGAAAAACTGTTTTTT. Translating it yields CASSPPAGQSNEKLFF. The full variable domain, with the rest looked up from reference TRBV7-9 and TRBJ1-4, is DTGVSQNPRHKITKRGQNVTFRCDPISEHNRLYWYRQTLGQGPEFLTYFQNEAQLEKSRLLSDRFSAERPKGSFSTLEIQRTEQGDSAMYLCASSPPAGQSNEKLFFGSGTQLSVL.

The chain has TRBV6-4 and TRBJ2-3; tentative D call: TRBD2 (6 bases). The germline CDR1 and CDR2 sequences are MRHNA and SNTAGT. The CDR3 has 16 residues. Trimming removed 0 bases from V and 1 base from J, with 11 bases in between. The CDR3 region is CASSDSEGRCTDTQYF. The CDR3 nucleotides read TGTGCCAGCAGTGACTCGGAGGGGAGGTGCACAGATACGCAGTATTTT.